What follows are 31 T cell receptor beta chains derived from one specimen sequenced in a study of Graves' ophthalmopathy and Graves' hyperthyroidism. Amplification of the TCR beta CDR3 regions used RNA transcripts (as template). An opening RT-PCR round employed HTBI primers and preceded a second-round multiplex PCR. One entry per CDR3 protein results from TCRdb running MiXCR on the multiplex PCR reads. The table includes about 340,000 distinct CDR3 sequences, 15% to 20% detected once. Material: peripheral blood. Receptors were obtained from an adult man with Graves' ophthalmopathy.

About this clonotype itself: At one of its ends the junction is not consistent with the germline gene, which may arise from a read error. The CDR3 nucleotides read TGTGCCAGCAGTGACTCTCCCCTCTACGAGCAGTACTTC. Amino acid sequence: CASSDSPLYEQYF. The chain carries TRBV6-5 and TRBJ2-7; D unclear. CDR1 and CDR2 (germline): MNHEY, SVGAGI. CDR3 length equals 13 residues.

This clonotype was seen at least ten times. CDR3 protein: CASRPGQGGLETQYF. The CDR3 DNA reads TGTGCCAGTAGGCCGGGACAGGGGGGGTTGGAGACCCAGTACTTC. V is TRBV19 and J is TRBJ2-5, with TRBD1 identical over 11 bases. V was clipped by 6 bases and J by 5 bases; unmatched bases: 8. Germline V gene data show CDR1 as LNHDA and CDR2 as SQIVND (reference sequence). This CDR3 contains 15 residues.

This clonotype was seen ten or more times. This rearrangement joins TRBV12-3 or TRBV12-4 to TRBJ2-2; 13 bases agree with TRBD2. V shed 7 bases and J 6 bases; nucleotides not matched to a gene: 5. The CDR3 totals 15 residues. The CDR3 protein is CASTLAGGPPGELFF. In DNA, the CDR3 is TGTGCCAGCACACTAGCGGGAGGGCCACCCGGGGAGCTGTTTTTT.

This clonotype was seen ten or more times. This sequence joins TRBV20-1 and TRBJ1-5; a possible D gene is TRBD1 (6 bases). The CDR3 is 17 amino acids. Germline V gene sequence: CDR1 DFQATT, CDR2 SNEGSKA (reference sequence). V was trimmed by 4 bases and J by 0 bases, leaving 19 bases between them. The CDR3 DNA reads as TGCAGTGCTAACATCGGGGGGGCAGGCTATAGCAATCAGCCCCAGCATTTT. Translating it yields CSANIGGAGYSNQPQHF.

This clonotype was found many times. This chain connects TRBV12-3 or TRBV12-4 to TRBJ1-2; 8 nucleotides agree with TRBD1. With V trimmed by 7 bases and J by 4 bases, 5 bases remained unmatched. This CDR3 has 13 residues. CDR3 in DNA: TGTGCCAGCACTAGGGGACAGGTCTATGGCTACACCTTC. It specifies CASTRGQVYGYTF.

This clonotype was counted ten times or more. The gene calls are TRBV6-1 and TRBJ1-5; a weak D match, TRBD1 (5 bases). The CDR3 is 14 residues long. V lost 2 bases to trimming and J lost 3 bases, with 8 bases between them. The germline V gene encodes CDR1 MNHNS and CDR2 SASEGT. This CDR3 is CASSESGTNQPQHF. In nucleotides, the CDR3 is TGTGCCAGCAGTGAATCGGGGACCAATCAGCCCCAGCATTTT.

This clonotype was counted at least ten times. The rearrangement uses TRBV2 and TRBJ1-5, with D perhaps TRBD1 (5 bases). Trimming left V 4 bases short and J 2 bases short, with 9 bases between. This CDR3 region has 14 residues. CDR1 is SNHLY and CDR2 is FYNNEI in the germline V gene. As DNA, the CDR3 is TGTGCCAGCAGTGTGGCCAGGGGCAATCAGCCCCAGCATTTT. This gives the protein CASSVARGNQPQHF.

This clonotype was picked up many times. The rearrangement links TRBV20-1 to TRBJ2-5; 14 bases are shared with TRBD2. The V gene's germline CDR1 is DFQATT and CDR2 SNEGSKA (reference sequence). CDR3 size: 14 residues. The J segment lost 3 bases and the V segment lost 5 bases, leaving 2 bases of the junction unmatched. CDR3: CSAPGLAGEETQYF. CDR3 in DNA: TGCAGTGCTCCGGGACTAGCGGGGGAAGAGACCCAGTACTTC.

Many counts were recorded for this clonotype. The V and J genes are TRBV7-2 and TRBJ1-1; D may be TRBD1 (6 bases). Germline CDR1 and CDR2: SGHTA and FQGNSA. CDR3 size: 15 residues. Trimming took 4 bases from V and 4 from J, leaving 16 bases between them. CDR3 loop: CASSWRGTSTTEAFF. In nucleotides, the CDR3 is TGTGCCAGCAGCTGGAGGGGGACGTCGACCACTGAAGCTTTCTTT.

In its sample, this clonotype was seen many times. V and J are TRBV27 and TRBJ1-2, with no clear D. Germline V gene lookup returns CDR1 MNHEY and CDR2 SMNVEV (reference sequence). This CDR3 region has 13 residues. Trimming took off 6 bases at V and 8 bases at J, with 16 bases between the two ends. As DNA, the CDR3 is TGTGCCAGCAGCTTGACCAGGCTGGAGGGCTACACCTTC. This codes for CASSLTRLEGYTF.

In this sample, this clonotype turned up a few times. V gene TRBV20-1 combines with J gene TRBJ2-7, with a weak D call TRBD2 (7 bases). Deletions cut 2 bases from V and 3 bases from J, with 11 bases between. This CDR3 is 13 amino acids long. Germline V gene lookup returns CDR1 DFQATT and CDR2 SNEGSKA (reference sequence). CDR3 amino acids: CSARRGAVYEQYF. CDR3 coding DNA: TGCAGTGCTAGACGGGGGGCTGTCTACGAGCAGTACTTC.

This clonotype showed up many times. This chain connects TRBV2 to TRBJ1-1, with TRBD1 as a possible D gene (6 bases). This CDR3 has 16 residues. Germline V gene lookup returns CDR1 SNHLY and CDR2 FYNNEI. The germline V and J ends were trimmed by 7 bases and 6 bases, with 24 bases remaining between them. The CDR3, as DNA: TGTGCCAGCATTAGGGCGGGGGGGCGAATGAGGTCTGAAGCTTTCTTT. Amino acids: CASIRAGGRMRSEAFF.

This clonotype appeared many times. The rearrangement uses TRBV30 and TRBJ1-2; D remains ambiguous. This CDR3 spans 14 amino acids. V was cut by 0 bases and J by 1 base, with 9 bases left in between. CDR1 GTSNPN and CDR2 SVGIG come from the germline V gene (reference sequence). DNA for the CDR3: TGTGCCTGGAGTGTACCAGCGGATAACTATGGCTACACCTTC. This translates into CAWSVPADNYGYTF.

This clonotype was recorded many times. The rearrangement links TRBV28 to TRBJ1-2, with TRBD1 matching 7 bases. From germline, CDR1 is MDHEN and CDR2 SYDVKM. The V gene end was trimmed by 2 bases and the J gene end by 8 bases; junction bases not matched to a gene: 5. The CDR3 runs to 13 residues. CDR3: CASSLTQGGGYTF. The CDR3 nucleotides are TGTGCCAGCAGTTTAACCCAGGGGGGGGGCTACACCTTC.

This clonotype was seen ten or more times. This chain's CDR3 is CASSPGGSRETQYF. DNA of the CDR3: TGTGCCAGCAGCCCAGGGGGTTCCCGAGAGACCCAGTACTTC. The V call is TRBV7-8, the J call TRBJ2-5; 7 bases fit TRBD1. Germline V lookup: CDR1 SGHVS, CDR2 FQNEAQ. There are 14 residues in the CDR3. Trimming cost V 5 bases and J 4 bases; bases outside gene matches: 7.

This clonotype has only a few counts. V is TRBV30 and J is TRBJ2-7; D may be TRBD1 or TRBD2 (6 bases each). The CDR3 contains 16 residues. The germline V and J ends were trimmed by 0 bases and 2 bases, with 17 bases remaining between them. Germline assignment: CDR1 GTSNPN and CDR2 SVGIG (reference sequence). Here the CDR3 DNA reads TGTGCCTGGAGTGTAGGGGGGCGGAGGACTACCTACGAGCAGTACTTC. This encodes CAWSVGGRRTTYEQYF.

In its sample, this clonotype was seen many times. The chain is built from TRBV19 and TRBJ2-2; D not resolved. V lost 0 bases to trimming and J lost 1 base, with 6 bases between them. The germline V gene has CDR1 LNHDA and CDR2 SQIVND (reference sequence). The CDR3 has 15 residues. CDR3 in amino acids: CASSIDPGNTGELFF. The CDR3 DNA sequence: TGTGCCAGTAGTATAGATCCAGGGAACACCGGGGAGCTGTTTTTT. The full variable domain, its missing parts supplied by reference TRBV19 and TRBJ2-2, is DGGITQSPKYLFRKEGQNVTLSCEQNLNHDAMYWYRQDPGQGLRLIYYSQIVNDFQKGDIAEGYSVSREKKESFPLTVTSAQKNPTAFYLCASSIDPGNTGELFFGEGSRLTVL.

The rearrangement links TRBV7-6 to TRBJ1-5; TRBD1 is a possible D gene (6 bases). V was trimmed by 0 bases and J by 1 base, leaving 10 bases between them. The CDR3 loop spans 16 amino acids. Germline values: CDR1 SGHVS, CDR2 FNYEAQ. Written as DNA, the CDR3 is TGTGCCAGCAGCTTAGCGGCAGGGGAGAGCAATCAGCCCCAGCATTTT. Translating gives CASSLAAGESNQPQHF.

This clonotype has ten or more counts. The chain links TRBV7-2 to TRBJ1-2; D is unresolved. The CDR3 covers 11 residues. Germline V gene data show CDR1 as SGHTA and CDR2 as FQGNSA. Trimming removed 8 bases from V and 0 bases from J, with 4 bases in between. The CDR3 coding sequence is TGTGCCAGCTCGGCTAACTATGGCTACACCTTC. Translation: CASSANYGYTF. Supplemented by reference TRBV7-2 and TRBJ1-2, the full variable domain reads GAGVSQSPSNKVTEKGKDVELRCDPISGHTALYWYRQSLGQGLEFLIYFQGNSAPDKSGLPSDRFSAERTGGSVSTLTIQRTQQEDSAVYLCASSANYGYTFGSGTRLTVV.

A remark on this clonotype: A much more abundant neighbour one base away suggests this may be a read error. The rearrangement joins TRBV6-2 or TRBV6-3 to TRBJ1-2; the D is unclear. Trimming pared 2 bases from V and 4 bases from J, leaving 8 bases between. The CDR3 is made up of 13 amino acids. Germline V gene sequence: CDR1 MNHEY, CDR2 SVGEGT. The CDR3 here is CASSYRHGYGYTF. The CDR3 DNA reads TGTGCCAGCAGTTACAGGCACGGCTATGGCTACACCTTC.

This clonotype was picked up many times. The chain uses TRBV9 and TRBJ1-2; D is unresolved. Per germline, CDR1 SGDLS and CDR2 YYNGEE. Trimming took off 7 bases at V and 4 bases at J, with 17 bases between the two ends. CDR3 size: 14 residues. The CDR3 nucleotides are TGTGCCAGCTCTCAGGCAAGCGCGATCTATGGCTACACCTTC. Translated: CASSQASAIYGYTF.

At least ten counts were recorded for this clonotype. The CDR3 sequence is CASSYSGTGGTSGREQYF. The CDR3 DNA is TGTGCCAGCAGTTACTCGGGGACCGGCGGGACTAGCGGGCGCGAGCAGTACTTC. The gene calls are TRBV6-5 and TRBJ2-7; TRBD2 matches 12 bases. V was clipped by 0 bases and J by 6 bases; unmatched bases: 12. CDR1 and CDR2 from the germline V gene are MNHEY and SVGAGI. The CDR3 covers 18 residues.

This clonotype showed up many times. This sequence joins TRBV27 and TRBJ1-5; D ambiguous. The CDR3 is 18 residues long. V was cut by 7 bases and J by 0 bases, with 22 bases left in between. The germline V gene encodes CDR1 MNHEY and CDR2 SMNVEV (reference sequence). CDR3 DNA: TGTGCCAGCATGGACTTGGTGGCCGGGCGCATTAGCAATCAGCCCCAGCATTTT. It codes for CASMDLVAGRISNQPQHF.

The table lists this clonotype with many counts. The chain joins TRBV20-1 to TRBJ1-3; 8 nucleotides agree with TRBD1. CDR1 and CDR2 (germline): DFQATT, SNEGSKA (reference sequence). V was pared by 4 bases and J by 6 bases, with 8 bases of the junction left unmatched. The CDR3 consists of 14 residues. The CDR3 spells CSATPSQGANTIYF. As DNA, the CDR3 is TGCAGTGCTACCCCAAGCCAGGGGGCAAACACCATATATTTT.

There are many counts of this clonotype. The chain combines TRBV6-5 with TRBJ2-7, with 7 bases identical to TRBD1. The germline CDR1 and CDR2 sequences are MNHEY and SVGAGI. V was pared by 5 bases and J by 2 bases, with 3 bases of the junction left unmatched. This CDR3 contains 13 residues. CDR3 loop: CASSTGETYEQYF. In nucleotides, the CDR3 is TGTGCCAGCAGTACAGGGGAGACCTACGAGCAGTACTTC.

Comment on this clonotype: A read error may be the cause here, since a much bigger clone is one base away. The V call is TRBV27, the J call TRBJ1-1, with TRBD1 matching over 8 bases. This CDR3 has 15 amino acids. CDR1 is MNHEY and CDR2 is SMNVEV in the germline V gene (reference sequence). The DNA of the CDR3 is TGTGTCAGCAGTTTCCTTGGACAGGGCAGTACTGAAGCTTTCTTT. It yields the protein CVSSFLGQGSTEAFF.

At least ten counts were recorded for this clonotype. This chain joins TRBV20-1 and TRBJ1-5; TRBD1 might be the D (6 bases). This CDR3 spans 13 amino acids. Trimming pared 1 base from V and 7 bases from J, leaving 11 bases between. CDR1 is DFQATT, CDR2 SNEGSKA, per germline (reference sequence). The CDR3 sequence is CSARVGGLQPQHF. Here the CDR3 DNA reads TGCAGTGCTAGAGTTGGGGGGCTACAGCCCCAGCATTTT.

In this sample, this clonotype turned up many times. J is TRBJ2-7 and V is TRBV18; the D gene could be TRBD1 or TRBD2 (6 bases each). V lost 3 bases, J lost 5 bases, and 17 bases lay in between. The CDR3 is 15 residues long. From germline, CDR1 is KGHSH and CDR2 LQKENI. The CDR3 region is CASSPAFGGTNEQYF. CDR3 sequence (DNA): TGTGCCAGCTCACCGGCGTTCGGGGGCACCAACGAGCAGTACTTC. Drawing the rest from reference TRBV18 and TRBJ2-7, the complete variable domain is NAGVMQNPRHLVRRRGQEARLRCSPMKGHSHVYWYRQLPEEGLKFMVYLQKENIIDESGMPKERFSAEFPKEGPSILRIQQVVRGDSAAYFCASSPAFGGTNEQYFGPGTRLTVT.

This clonotype was detected ten times or more. This chain links TRBV20-1 with TRBJ2-7; D tentatively fits TRBD1 or TRBD2 (5 bases each). CDR3 length: 14 residues. Germline CDR1 reads DFQATT; CDR2 reads SNEGSKA (reference sequence). Trimming left V 3 bases short and J 1 base short, with 13 bases between. Here the CDR3 reads CSASILGDSYEQYF. The CDR3 region has the DNA TGCAGTGCTAGTATCCTGGGGGATTCCTACGAGCAGTACTTC.

This clonotype has ten or more counts. The chain joins TRBV5-1 to TRBJ2-2, with TRBD2 identical over 13 bases. The CDR3 is 15 residues long. Germline assignment: CDR1 SGHRS and CDR2 YFSETQ. V trimming: 5 bases; J trimming: 5 bases; junction bases outside the gene matches: 3. DNA for the CDR3: TGCGCCAGCAGTAAGGGACTAGCGGGAACCGGGGAGCTGTTTTTT. Translating it yields CASSKGLAGTGELFF. Looking up the rest from reference TRBV5-1 and TRBJ2-2 gives the full variable domain: KAGVTQTPRYLIKTRGQQVTLSCSPISGHRSVSWYQQTPGQGLQFLFEYFSETQRNKGNFPGRFSGRQFSNSRSEMNVSTLELGDSALYLCASSKGLAGTGELFFGEGSRLTVL.

This clonotype was counted at least ten times. V and J are TRBV6-5 and TRBJ1-5; no definite D call. This CDR3 region has 13 residues. The V end lost 6 bases, the J end lost 0 bases, and 6 bases lay between the germline ends. Germline assignment: CDR1 MNHEY and CDR2 SVGAGI. The CDR3 sequence is CASRAFSNQPQHF. The CDR3 DNA reads as TGTGCCAGCAGAGCTTTTAGCAATCAGCCCCAGCATTTT.